These 21 T cell receptor beta chains were sequenced from one sample in a study of T cell responses to AZD1222 COVID-19 vaccine. The protocol was immunoSEQ multiplex PCR, while the TCRdb copy is restricted to in-frame clones and leaves out a portion. The sample lists 100,000 to 150,000 clones, 75% to 90% occurring once. This sample comprised peripheral blood, obtained 28 days after the second AZD1222 dose. The receptors originated from an adult who received the AZD1222 COVID-19 vaccine.

The chain couples TRBV5-8 to TRBJ1-5; TRBD1 matches at 8 bases. Germline V gene lookup returns CDR1 SGHTS and CDR2 YDEGEE. Unmatched junction bases numbered 8, after V lost 4 bases and J lost 2 bases. There are 16 residues in the CDR3. Written as DNA, the CDR3 is TGTGCCAGCAGCACGACGACAGGGGTGGGCAATCAGCCCCAGCATTTT. Translated, it gives CASSTTTGVGNQPQHF. The entire variable domain, with the rest obtained from reference TRBV5-8 and TRBJ1-5, is as follows: EAGVTQSPTHLIKTRGQQATLRCSPISGHTSVYWYQQALGLGLQFLLWYDEGEERNRGNFPPRFSGRQFPNYSSELNVNALELEDSALYLCASSTTTGVGNQPQHFGDGTRLSIL.

V is TRBV18 and J is TRBJ1-3; D is unclear. V lost 2 bases and J lost 0, with 8 bases in between. Looked up from germline, CDR1 is KGHSH and CDR2 is LQKENI. CDR3 length: 15 amino acids. Written as DNA, the CDR3 is TGTGCCAGCTCACCAGGGCAGAACTCTGGAAACACCATATATTTT. This codes for CASSPGQNSGNTIYF. The full variable domain, rest sourced from reference TRBV18 and TRBJ1-3, is NAGVMQNPRHLVRRRGQEARLRCSPMKGHSHVYWYRQLPEEGLKFMVYLQKENIIDESGMPKERFSAEFPKEGPSILRIQQVVRGDSAAYFCASSPGQNSGNTIYFGEGSWLTVV.

In this sample, this clone turned up a few times. Distinct nucleotide sequences in the sample also encode this CDR3. This chain joins TRBV5-1 and TRBJ2-7; possible D gene TRBD1, 6 bases. Germline V gives CDR1 SGHRS, CDR2 YFSETQ. The CDR3 is 13 residues long. The V gene lost 0 bases and the J gene lost 3 bases, with 7 bases spanning the gap. The CDR3 DNA reads TGCGCCAGCAGCTTGGACAGGGTCTACGAGCAGTACTTC. It yields the protein CASSLDRVYEQYF.

This clone was observed once. The V call is TRBV19, the J call TRBJ1-1; perhaps TRBD1 as D (5 bases). Trimming removed 10 bases from V and 1 base from J, with 13 bases in between. The CDR3 is made up of 13 amino acids. Germline V gene lookup returns CDR1 LNHDA and CDR2 SQIVND (reference sequence). Here the CDR3 reads CAIARGENTEAFF. The CDR3 DNA reads as TGTGCCATTGCTCGGGGGGAGAACACTGAAGCTTTCTTT.

This chain links TRBV19 with TRBJ2-1, with TRBD2 matching over 10 bases. V was clipped by 0 bases and J by 8 bases; unmatched bases: 4. Germline-derived CDR1 and CDR2 are LNHDA and SQIVND (reference sequence). The CDR3 is made up of 15 amino acids. CDR3 protein: CASSIDVSGGYEQFF. In DNA form, the CDR3 reads TGTGCCAGTAGTATAGACGTTAGCGGGGGGTATGAGCAGTTCTTC. Based on the CDR3 plus reference TRBV19 and TRBJ2-1, the full variable domain is DGGITQSPKYLFRKEGQNVTLSCEQNLNHDAMYWYRQDPGQGLRLIYYSQIVNDFQKGDIAEGYSVSREKKESFPLTVTSAQKNPTAFYLCASSIDVSGGYEQFFGPGTRLTVL.

This clone was seen a few times. V gene TRBV30 combines with J gene TRBJ2-7; 7 bases are shared with TRBD1. CDR3 length equals 14 residues. J gave up 0 bases and V 2 bases, and 4 bases lay outside the gene matches. CDR1 GTSNPN and CDR2 SVGIG come from the germline V gene (reference sequence). This CDR3 is CAWSRYRGSYEQYF. CDR3 DNA sequence: TGTGCCTGGAGTAGGTACAGGGGCTCCTACGAGCAGTACTTC.

CDR3: CASSALSGNTIYF. The CDR3 DNA follows: TGCGCCAGCAGTGCCCTTTCTGGAAACACCATATATTTT. The chain uses TRBV10-1 and TRBJ1-3; no reliable D call. Germline V gene data show CDR1 as WNHNN and CDR2 as SYGVQD (reference sequence). The CDR3 extends over 13 amino acids. Trimming stripped 4 bases from V and 1 base from J, with 5 bases between.

The chain employs TRBV6-5 and TRBJ1-1; D is ambiguous. Trimming removed 0 bases at V and 8 bases at J, with 16 bases between. CDR3 length: 15 residues. Germline-derived CDR1 and CDR2 are MNHEY and SVGAGI. CDR3 in DNA: TGTGCCAGCAGTTACTCGATGTCGGGTGTGCGCGAAGCTTTCTTT. Amino acid sequence: CASSYSMSGVREAFF.

The chain links TRBV5-5 to TRBJ1-6; the D is unclear. V was cut by 0 bases and J by 0 bases, with 4 bases left in between. Germline loops: CDR1 SGHKS, CDR2 YYEKEE (reference sequence). CDR3 length: 15 amino acids. CDR3 protein: CASSLESSYNSPLHF. DNA for the CDR3: TGTGCCAGCAGCTTGGAGAGCTCCTATAATTCACCCCTCCACTTT.

This chain links TRBV9 with TRBJ2-7; unclear D gene. The CDR3 sequence is 12 residues long. The V end lost 3 bases, the J end lost 3 bases, and 7 bases lay between the germline ends. From germline, CDR1 is SGDLS and CDR2 YYNGEE. For the CDR3, the DNA is TGTGCCAGCAGCGCGGACGGCTACGAGCAGTACTTC. It is translated as CASSADGYEQYF.

This chain connects TRBV28 to TRBJ2-7, with D unclear. Per germline, CDR1 MDHEN and CDR2 SYDVKM. With 5 bases removed from V and 0 bases from J, the gap between germline ends came to 11 bases. This CDR3 has 14 amino acids. CDR3 residues: CASSPPVSSYEQYF. The DNA for the CDR3 is TGTGCCAGCAGTCCCCCAGTTTCCTCCTACGAGCAGTACTTC. Full variable domain (remainder filled in from reference TRBV28 and TRBJ2-7): DVKVTQSSRYLVKRTGEKVFLECVQDMDHENMFWYRQDPGLGLRLIYFSYDVKMKEKGDIPEGYSVSREKKERFSLILESASTNQTSMYLCASSPPVSSYEQYFGPGTRLTVT.

This chain joins TRBV27 and TRBJ1-1, with D maybe TRBD1 (5 bases). The CDR3 totals 15 residues. Trimming took 6 bases from V and 1 from J, leaving 15 bases between them. Germline V CDR1 and CDR2: MNHEY, SMNVEV (reference sequence). CDR3 in DNA: TGTGCCAGCAGGGGAATGGGGGGGACGAACACTGAAGCTTTCTTT. This sequence encodes CASRGMGGTNTEAFF.

This clone was detected only once. This chain connects TRBV18 to TRBJ1-4; D might be TRBD1 (6 bases). The germline V and J ends were trimmed by 4 bases and 5 bases, with 14 bases remaining between them. Germline V gene sequence: CDR1 KGHSH, CDR2 LQKENI. The length of the CDR3 is 15 residues. The CDR3 DNA reads TGTGCCAGCTCACTCGTCCCGGGGGCAAATGAAAAACTGTTTTTT. It yields the protein CASSLVPGANEKLFF.

The chain uses TRBV19 and TRBJ2-5; no clear D gene. The germline CDR1 and CDR2 sequences are LNHDA and SQIVND (reference sequence). This CDR3 region has 14 residues. The V end lost 3 bases, the J end lost 5 bases, and 13 bases lay between the germline ends. The chain's CDR3 is CASSISSFWETQYF. The CDR3 coding sequence is TGTGCCAGTAGTATTAGCTCTTTCTGGGAGACCCAGTACTTC. The entire variable domain, with the rest obtained from reference TRBV19 and TRBJ2-5, is as follows: DGGITQSPKYLFRKEGQNVTLSCEQNLNHDAMYWYRQDPGQGLRLIYYSQIVNDFQKGDIAEGYSVSREKKESFPLTVTSAQKNPTAFYLCASSISSFWETQYFGPGTRLLVL.

This chain links TRBV27 with TRBJ1-1, with D hard to call. The V gene lost 0 bases and the J gene lost 4 bases, with 12 bases spanning the gap. The germline V gene has CDR1 MNHEY and CDR2 SMNVEV (reference sequence). This CDR3 is 15 amino acids long. The CDR3 DNA reads as TGTGCCAGCAGTTTATCCCCGGGCCGGAGCACTGAAGCTTTCTTT. Translating gives CASSLSPGRSTEAFF.

The chain joins TRBV10-3 to TRBJ1-5, with D possibly TRBD1 on 6 matching bases. In germline, CDR1 is ENHRY, CDR2 SYGVKD. Deletions cut 5 bases from V and 0 bases from J, with 11 bases between. CDR3 length equals 15 residues. CDR3 protein: CAISSTGYSNQPQHF. CDR3 coding DNA: TGTGCCATCAGTTCGACAGGCTATAGCAATCAGCCCCAGCATTTT.

The rearrangement uses TRBV11-3 and TRBJ2-5, with TRBD2 as a possible D gene (5 bases). V was pared by 1 base and J by 0 bases, with 18 bases between. Per germline, CDR1 SGHNT and CDR2 YENEEA. The length of the CDR3 is 18 residues. The CDR3 DNA sequence: TGTGCCAGCAGCTTAGGGTCCTCCGGGATCACGTACCAAGAGACCCAGTACTTC. Its protein is CASSLGSSGITYQETQYF.

The rearrangement uses TRBV3-1 (or the pseudogene TRBV3-2) and TRBJ2-2; D gene ambiguous. In germline, CDR1 is LGHDT, CDR2 YNNKEL (reference sequence). Trimming cost V 4 bases and J 5 bases, with 5 bases left between them. The CDR3 covers 12 residues. The CDR3 loop is CASSPRTGELFF. In DNA form, the CDR3 reads TGTGCCAGCAGCCCCCGGACCGGGGAGCTGTTTTTT.

The genes are TRBV19 and TRBJ1-5, with D unclear. The CDR3 spans 15 residues. CDR1 is LNHDA and CDR2 is SQIVND in the germline V gene (reference sequence). The V and J ends lost 5 bases and 5 bases respectively, with 16 bases between them. In nucleotides, the CDR3 is TGTGCCAGTAGTTCCCGCGGGGTATCCTATCAGCCCCAGCATTTT. Its protein is CASSSRGVSYQPQHF.

The J gene is TRBJ2-2, the V gene TRBV4-2, with TRBD2 matching over 10 bases. This CDR3 region has 17 residues. Per germline, CDR1 LGHNA and CDR2 YNFKEQ. The ends lost 0 bases at V and 7 bases at J; junction bases unmatched: 8. For the CDR3, the DNA is TGTGCCAGCAGCCAAGATTCAGCGGGGGGGCCAGACGGGGAGCTGTTTTTT. Protein: CASSQDSAGGPDGELFF.

J is TRBJ2-4 and V is TRBV6-4; a possible D gene is TRBD1 (6 bases). The CDR3 extends over 12 amino acids. From germline, CDR1 is MRHNA and CDR2 SNTAGT. V was clipped by 4 bases and J by 6 bases, with 7 bases between them. The CDR3 nucleotides read TGTGCCAGCAGTGGAGGGGGAAACATTCAGTACTTC. Translating it yields CASSGGGNIQYF.